This TCR beta chain came from a study of T cell clonality in common variable immunodeficiency (dated by TCRdb to between 2014 and 2016). Standard criteria were used to diagnose CVID, namely serum IgG, IgA and/or IgM reduced below the normal range together with specific antibody deficiency. There were about 43 subjects in the CVID group (roughly 15 female and roughly 30 male), ranging in age from about 9 to 65 years, with a mean age of 40. Most CVID patients and most healthy controls were of Caucasian heritage. All CVID subjects had received replacement immunoglobulin therapy for at least one year at the time of study participation. When blood was collected, none of the CVID subjects were ill or on immunomodulatory or immunosuppressive medication. From each donor, about 5 to 8.5 ml of heparinized peripheral whole blood was collected. TCRbeta CDR3 repertoires were sequenced from genomic DNA of adults with common variable immune deficiency (CVID) and healthy adult controls. Diluted blood was density-centrifuged over Hypaque 1077 or Ficoll-Paque to isolate peripheral blood mononuclear cells. Genomic DNA was obtained from unsorted mononuclear cells using either Qiagen column purification or a centrifugation-based method.

Overall study results and their limits: Despite equal DNA input, controls averaged approximately 74,000 unique sequences per sample versus about 32,000 in CVID samples. According to the authors, figuring out what caused the increased clonality in CVID would require sequencing the repertoires of T cell subpopulations. CVID TCRbeta sequences reportedly showed fewer deletions and N-nucleotide insertions and lacked highly modified clones with 13 or more V deletions. Healthy controls shared more TCRbeta clones with each other than CVID subjects shared among themselves (p < 0.0001). Differences among patients in the CVID cohort limited the correlations between repertoire features and clinical complications. Compared with healthy controls, CVID subjects showed increased TCRbeta clonality (t-test p = 0.018), a feature most characteristic of about a third of subjects.

Equivalent amounts of genomic DNA from CVID and control samples were used as sequencing input. For every sample, a 60 bp segment covering the rearranged TCRbeta CDR3 region was amplified and then sequenced. The immunoSEQ assay, a bias-corrected multiplex PCR with high-throughput sequencing, was employed for TCRbeta amplification. Concerning the study's data processing: Every unique nucleotide sequence was considered a clone and was annotated with V, D and J genes, copy number and frequency. Sequences were labeled productive if in frame, and non-productive if out of frame or containing stop codons. As previously described, clonality was computed from Shannon's entropy. The predicted amino acid sequences of productive clones were used to derive the mean CDR3 Kyte-Doolittle hydropathy. Scaled V gene usage was hierarchically clustered using Manhattan distance and complete linkage with the R hclust function. Sharing of clones by CDR3 amino acid sequence was evaluated by resampling 12 repertoires per group over 100 rounds. The repertoires were searched for 60 to 75 published EBV-specific TCRbeta sequences and a few hundred published CMV-specific TCRbeta sequences. Analysis left out two CVID samples that produced under 10,000 sequences, so fewer than 50 CVID repertoires remained. TCRdb took over this immuneACCESS table, retaining in-frame rearrangements with V and J assigned. Such tables are incomplete; in checked studies, under half of the missing clones stem from an unresolved V gene, and the remainder is unexplained. That table supplies the V and J calls and clone size; D and trimming were determined from the DNA. This sample is represented by around 19,000 clones, with no singletons among them. 6.6% of the sample goes to the ten largest clones.

This clone has only a few counts. Its specific antigen is unknown. The observed sequence ends 3 residues before the CDR3 terminus, with the missing tail filled in from the germline J gene. CDR1 and CDR2, per the germline V gene, are SGHRS and YFSETQ. From the cysteine up to the phenylalanine, the CDR3 has a length of 18 residues. The DNA shown is the part of the CDR3 that was read: 45 bases, in frame from base 1. V is cut back by 6 bases and J by 2 bases, with 7 bases in the junction unmatched. The clonotype was recovered from a human donor with common variable immunodeficiency. In this chain, TRBV5-1 is recombined with TRBJ2-6, and TRBD2 aligns with 14 junction nucleotides. The sample comprised peripheral blood mononuclear cells. The CDR3 protein sequence reads: CASIPGTSGSAGANVLTF. Incomplete CDR3 DNA: TGCGCCAGCATCCCAGGGACTAGCGGGAGCGCTGGGGCCAACGTC. With the rest looked up from the reference TRBV5-1 and TRBJ2-6 genes rather than sequenced, the full variable domain is KAGVTQTPRYLIKTRGQQVTLSCSPISGHRSVSWYQQTPGQGLQFLFEYFSETQRNKGNFPGRFSGRQFSNSRSEMNVSTLELGDSALYLCASIPGTSGSAGANVLTFGAGSRLTVL.